This entry is about one T cell receptor (beta chain). It lacks a known antigen. Each CD8+ T cell subset was flow-sorted in triplicate, and approximately 280,000 cells per subset were placed directly into RLT lysis buffer. To keep memory contaminants out, a stringent definition of naive CD8+ T cells was applied: CD45RO-CCR7+CD27+CD95-. Peripheral blood mononuclear cells were isolated from buffy coats using standard density gradient centrifugation. A FACSAria III was used to flow-sort naive CXCR3-negative and CXCR3-positive CD8+ T cells. Total RNA was extracted from sorted cells with an RNeasy Mini Kit. This specimen comes from a study of CXCR3-negative and CXCR3-positive naive CD8 T cells (dated by TCRdb to 2018 to 2020). As for the study more broadly: In total, about 135 million TRB reads were obtained, or roughly 1.5 +/- 0.3 million reads per library. Data from roughly twelve donors, pooled across two independent experiments, went into the diversity and physicochemical repertoire analyses. Naive subsets from 5 or 6 donors and memory cells from 3 donors were included in the TRBV-TRBJ cluster analysis.

Via the germline V gene (reference sequence), CDR1 is LNHNV and CDR2 YYDKDF. Its CDR3 holds 13 amino acids, cysteine through phenylalanine. No DNA is given. The instrument was a NextSeq 550. The Human TCR Profiling Kit (MiLaboratory) was used to prepare UMI-labeled 5' RACE TRB cDNA libraries. cDNA synthesis used the entire amount of extracted RNA, and PCR amplification then used the entire amount of cDNA produced. Libraries were prepared in parallel using an identical number of PCR cycles. On the authors' methods: About 53,000 +/- 9,400 unique UMI-labeled TRB cDNA molecules per library were extracted with MIGEC and MiXCR, with at least two reads per UMI required. An average of around 40,000 +/- 10,000 functional in-frame TRB CDR3 nucleotide clonotypes without stop codons was found per library. Diversity metrics, including normalized Shannon-Wiener and Chao1, were computed in VDJtools after downsampling to 5000 UMI-labeled TRB molecules per sample. VDJtools was used to calculate clonotype-size-weighted physicochemical properties of the central five CDR3 residues, namely interaction energy, strength, volume and Kidera factor 4. Through TCRdb reprocessing, the reads give one entry per CDR3 protein sequence; DNA is omitted. The V and J calls follow TCRdb's processing rather than the paper's. The sample table includes 75,000 to 100,000 distinct CDR3 sequences. The ten largest account for 1.1% of the sample.

The investigation overall reported the following: Surface CD5, linked to self-reactivity in mice, was comparable between naive subsets; TCR interaction strength was therefore also inferred from TRB CDR3 physicochemical properties. Compared with CXCR3-negative naive cells, CXCR3-positive naive cells had TRB CDR3s with higher hydrophobicity (lower Kidera factor 4), lower energy, and higher strength and volume indices. TRBV-TRBJ usage was similar between naive CXCR3-negative and CXCR3-positive cells from the same donor, while memory cells showed distinct patterns. Repertoire diversity was comparably high in both naive subsets but much lower in memory CD8+ T cells. Freshly isolated PBMCs were used for most assays because CXCR3 expression partially decreased after cryopreservation.

The receptor chain draws on TRBV15 and TRBJ2-1; no DNA is available, so the TRBD1 call from TCRdb remains unchecked. The specimen sequenced was naive CXCR3+ CD8+ T cells from blood. Taken with the paper, the label for cell subset or site translates to: CD45RO-CCR7+CD27+CD95- naive CD8+ T cells expressing CXCR3 (TNR3+). The clonotype originates from a human donor in good health. Some clones in this sample may be carry-over from other donors' samples. The CDR3 is CATSREADSEQFF.